The sequence of this T cell receptor beta chain was determined in a study of cytomegalovirus exposure and HLA in healthy donors. The data were produced by immunoSEQ multiplex PCR, yet TCRdb's version contains in-frame clones alone and is incomplete. The sample has over 250,000 clones, approximately 83% seen once. Trimming took 1 base from V and 5 from J, leaving 8 bases between them. The V gene's germline CDR1 is SNHLY and CDR2 FYNNEI. There are 13 residues in the CDR3. The sequencing sample was made of PBMCs. The chain combines TRBV2 with TRBJ1-2, with D uncertain. This clonotype was obtained from a woman aged 18-29 years in good health and CMV-seronegative. The CDR3 here is CASSEGNSYGYTF. DNA for the CDR3: TGTGCCAGCAGTGAAGGTAATTCGTATGGCTACACCTTC. The whole variable domain, remainder taken from reference TRBV2 and TRBJ1-2, is EPEVTQTPSHQVTQMGQEVILRCVPISNHLYFYWYRQILGQKVEFLVSFYNNEISEKSEIFDDQFSVERPDGSNFTLKIRSTKLEDSAMYFCASSEGNSYGYTFGSGTRLTVV.